The entry that follows covers one TCR beta chain sequence. The data were taken from a study of T cells expressing NK-cell markers. TCRdb re-called the 5' RACE reads; one entry per CDR3 protein, DNA not given. The ten most abundant clones cover 1.4% of a sample with about half a million distinct CDR3 sequences. The CDR3 spans 18 residues. Germline V gene sequence: CDR1 MGHRA, CDR2 YSYEKL. This sequence joins TRBV4-1 and TRBJ1-3; TCRdb's D call, TRBD1, is unchecked because there is no DNA. This receptor was obtained from a woman between 50 and 59 years old in good health. The sample taken for sequencing was blood T cells: a sorted CD56 or NKG2C T cell subset, CD4+ or CD8+ T cells, or bulk PBMC T cells (not recorded which). CDR3: CASSQPQGATSSGNTIYF.